The 17 T cell receptor beta chains below come from one sample, sequenced in a study of blood T cell repertoires in COVID-19. TCRdb's copy holds only in-frame clones and misses some; the assay was immunoSEQ multiplex PCR. The table has over 90,000 clones, 89% seen once. The sample consisted of peripheral blood. The receptors here all came from a woman of 80 years or more in a cohort sampled during active COVID-19.

The rearrangement links TRBV6-5 to TRBJ2-3; D possibly corresponds to TRBD2 (5 bases). The CDR3 has 15 residues. Trimming stripped 7 bases from V and 2 bases from J, with 16 bases between. CDR1 and CDR2 from the germline V gene are MNHEY and SVGAGI. The CDR3 bases are TGTGCCAGCACCGCGGACCTAGGACTCACAGATACGCAGTATTTT. Translated: CASTADLGLTDTQYF.

The chain joins TRBV6-2 or TRBV6-3 to TRBJ2-1; 9 bases align to TRBD1. The germline gives CDR1 MNHEY, CDR2 SVGEGT. The CDR3 runs 16 residues. V lost 6 bases, J lost 8 bases, and 14 bases stayed unmatched. In DNA form, the CDR3 reads TGTGCCAGCAGCCCTACCCCGGGACAGGGTTGGTATGAGCAGTTCTTC. It codes for CASSPTPGQGWYEQFF.

This clone was seen just once. J is TRBJ2-1 and V is TRBV4-2, with a tentative D call TRBD1 (7 bases). V lost 0 bases, J lost 15 bases, and 15 bases lay in between. Germline V CDR1 and CDR2: LGHNA, YNFKEQ. The CDR3 contains 13 residues. DNA for the CDR3: TGTGCCAGCAGCCAAGATCAGGGGGGCCCGCTGTTCTTC. Translation: CASSQDQGGPLFF.

J is TRBJ2-3 and V is TRBV24-1, with 8 bases fitting TRBD2. This CDR3 contains 21 residues. Germline CDR1 reads KGHDR; CDR2 reads SFDVKD. With 7 bases clipped from V and 1 base from J, the junction kept 24 bases outside the gene matches. Here the CDR3 DNA reads TGTGCCACCAGCGATACTGGTCGGGGGGGGGTACTCGAGAGACGCACAGATACGCAGTATTTT. It specifies CATSDTGRGGVLERRTDTQYF.

This clone was detected a few times. The chain recombines TRBV27 with TRBJ1-1; D unresolved. This CDR3 has 15 residues. In germline, CDR1 is MNHEY, CDR2 SMNVEV (reference sequence). V was clipped by 2 bases and J by 2 bases, with 12 bases between them. CDR3 in amino acids: CASSLSPLSNTEAFF. The DNA of the CDR3 is TGTGCCAGCAGTTTAAGCCCCCTATCAAACACTGAAGCTTTCTTT.

The chain has TRBV6-1 and TRBJ2-3; TRBD1 is a possible D gene (5 bases). This CDR3 comprises 14 residues. The germline V and J ends were trimmed by 1 base and 4 bases, with 9 bases remaining between them. From germline, CDR1 is MNHNS and CDR2 SASEGT. The CDR3 region is CASSEVVRADTQYF. The DNA for the CDR3 is TGTGCCAGCAGTGAAGTGGTCAGGGCAGATACGCAGTATTTT.

The chain joins TRBV3-1 (or the pseudogene TRBV3-2) to TRBJ1-3, with TRBD1 identical over 8 bases. V lost 4 bases, J lost 3 bases, and 8 bases stayed unmatched. The CDR3 consists of 16 residues. Germline CDR1 LGHDT, CDR2 YNNKEL (reference sequence). The CDR3 protein is CASSPGSGGDGNTIYF. CDR3 nucleotide sequence: TGTGCCAGCAGCCCCGGCTCAGGGGGCGATGGAAACACCATATATTTT.

The J gene is TRBJ2-7, the V gene TRBV5-4, with 10 bases aligning to TRBD1. Trimming took 3 bases from V and 6 from J; bases not matched to a gene: 6. The CDR3 is 14 amino acids. From germline, CDR1 is SGHNT and CDR2 YYREEE (reference sequence). CDR3 bases: TGTGCCAGCAGCTCCGCCGGGACAGGGGCCGAGCAGTACTTC. As protein: CASSSAGTGAEQYF.

The chain is built from TRBV27 and TRBJ2-7, with 9 positions matching TRBD1. The CDR3 is 15 residues long. Per the germline V gene, CDR1 is MNHEY and CDR2 is SMNVEV (reference sequence). The junction had 5 bases not matched to a gene; V was cut back by 1 base and J by 4 bases. The CDR3 reads CASSLLGTGSYEQYF. The DNA for the CDR3 is TGTGCCAGCAGTTTATTGGGGACAGGGAGTTACGAGCAGTACTTC.

This sequence joins TRBV18 and TRBJ1-1, with D possibly being TRBD1 (5 bases). The V gene lost 1 base and the J gene lost 3 bases, with 9 bases spanning the gap. This CDR3 spans 14 amino acids. Germline CDR1 is KGHSH and CDR2 is LQKENI. This chain's CDR3 is CASSPLKGDTEAFF. For the CDR3, the DNA is TGTGCCAGCTCACCACTAAAAGGGGACACTGAAGCTTTCTTT.

The chain recombines TRBV30 with TRBJ2-1; the match to TRBD1 covers 7 bases. Germline V gene sequence: CDR1 GTSNPN, CDR2 SVGIG (reference sequence). J lost 8 bases, V lost 4 bases, and 8 bases had no gene match. This CDR3 is built from 13 residues. CDR3 residues: CAWTDIQGHEQFF. The CDR3 DNA sequence: TGTGCCTGGACGGACATACAGGGGCATGAGCAGTTCTTC.

In DNA, the CDR3 is TGTGCCAGCAGGACTCTTATGGCAACTAATGAAAAACTGTTTTTT. This sequence encodes CASRTLMATNEKLFF. The V and J genes are TRBV6-5 and TRBJ1-4; the D is unclear. This CDR3 has 15 amino acids. V was cut by 6 bases and J by 0 bases, with 11 bases left in between. Per germline, CDR1 MNHEY and CDR2 SVGAGI.

The V gene is TRBV9, the J gene TRBJ1-2; no definite D call. Germline CDR1 and CDR2: SGDLS and YYNGEE. With 3 bases removed from V and 9 bases from J, the gap between germline ends came to 15 bases. The length of the CDR3 is 13 residues. Here the CDR3 reads CASSAGLWASYTF. The CDR3 bases are TGTGCCAGCAGCGCAGGCTTGTGGGCCAGCTACACCTTC.

The chain uses TRBV5-1 and TRBJ2-7, with 8 bases matching TRBD1. CDR3 size: 13 residues. V lost 3 bases and J lost 3; bases outside the gene matches: 2. Per germline, CDR1 SGHRS and CDR2 YFSETQ. The CDR3 reads CASSSTGVYEQYF. The CDR3 DNA is TGCGCCAGCAGCTCGACAGGGGTCTACGAGCAGTACTTC. Full variable domain (rest looked up from reference TRBV5-1 and TRBJ2-7): KAGVTQTPRYLIKTRGQQVTLSCSPISGHRSVSWYQQTPGQGLQFLFEYFSETQRNKGNFPGRFSGRQFSNSRSEMNVSTLELGDSALYLCASSSTGVYEQYFGPGTRLTVT.

The chain has TRBV6-6 and TRBJ1-2; weak D call: TRBD1 (5 bases). V was clipped by 4 bases and J by 4 bases, with 13 bases between them. The CDR3 spans 14 residues. Germline V gene sequence: CDR1 MNHNY, CDR2 SVGAGI (reference sequence). The DNA for the CDR3 is TGTGCCAGCAGTTCTGGACAAGACTTCTATGGCTACACCTTC. Translating it yields CASSSGQDFYGYTF.

V gene TRBV7-9 combines with J gene TRBJ2-2; D not certain. V was cut by 1 base and J by 7 bases, with 7 bases left in between. The CDR3 is made up of 13 amino acids. From germline, CDR1 is SEHNR and CDR2 FQNEAQ (reference sequence). Here the CDR3 DNA reads TGTGCCAGCAGCTTAGGAGTGAGCGGGGAGCTGTTTTTT. It encodes CASSLGVSGELFF.

The CDR3 bases are TGCGCCAGCAGCCTACAGGGGGCCTCCTATGGCTACACCTTC. Its protein is CASSLQGASYGYTF. J is TRBJ1-2 and V is TRBV5-1, with 9 bases fitting TRBD1. This CDR3 spans 14 amino acids. The germline CDR1 and CDR2 sequences are SGHRS and YFSETQ. V gave up 4 bases and J gave up 4 bases; unmatched junction bases: 5.